This T cell receptor (beta chain) was obtained from a study of T cell responses to AZD1222 COVID-19 vaccine. This clone was counted between two and nine times. TCRdb's copy holds only in-frame clones and misses some; the assay was immunoSEQ multiplex PCR. The sample consists of roughly 130,000 clones, 91% of them appearing once. Here the sequenced sample was peripheral blood, taken on day 0 of AZD1222 vaccination. This clonotype originated in an adult in good health.

The DNA for the CDR3 is TGTGCCATCAGTGAGTCGAGCGGGAGTGGTCCCAATGAGCAGTTCTTC. The encoded protein is CAISESSGSGPNEQFF. The rearrangement links TRBV10-3 to TRBJ2-1; 8 bases align to TRBD2. This CDR3 is built from 16 residues. With 0 bases clipped from V and 6 bases from J, the junction kept 7 bases outside the gene matches. From germline, CDR1 is ENHRY and CDR2 SYGVKD.